These T cell receptor beta chains were read from a single sample in a study of Ad26.COV2.S vaccination and SARS-CoV-2 variants. The protocol was immunoSEQ multiplex PCR, while the TCRdb copy is restricted to in-frame clones and leaves out a portion. The sample holds 500,000 or so clones; around 85% are singletons and the top ten take 9.5% to 15%. The sample consisted of peripheral blood, taken in a trial of Ad26.COV2.S vaccine versus placebo. All receptors come from a person aged 18-60 years who received the Ad26.COV2.S COVID-19 vaccine or a placebo. CDR3s leave out the opening cysteine and the closing phenylalanine or tryptophan.

>TRBJ2-7|TRBV30
AWTEGGYEQY
>TRBJ2-2|TRBV7-6
ASSLKNTGELF
>TRBJ1-1|TRBV14
ASSQELVVNTEAF
>TRBJ2-2|TRBV21-1
ASSKDAGELF
>TRBJ2-5|TRBV27
ASSPRAGTSGKGETQY
>TRBJ2-3|TRBV9
ASSVDSTDTQY
>TRBJ2-6|TRBV5-4
ASSFRGIVSGANVLT
>TRBJ2-1|TRBV30
AWSGGGGADQYNEQF
>TRBJ1-2|TRBV27
ASSLYGQGIGYT
>TRBJ2-2|TRBV4-3
ASSQKTGVNTGELF
>TRBJ2-7|TRBV30
AWSNQNEQY
>TRBJ2-1|TRBV6-1
ASSWSPQGVIPF
>TRBJ1-1|TRBV9
ASSPGPQGTEAF
>TRBJ2-1|TRBV19
ASSMWQRDEQF
>TRBJ2-1|TRBV9
ASSVGSGGYNEQF
>TRBJ2-7|TRBV28
ASSLWQGRLYEQY
>TRBJ1-1|TRBV6-5
ASHRGHRGTEAF
>TRBJ2-5|TRBV28
ASSLVTSGREETQY
>TRBJ1-6|TRBV7-9
AGQGIGYNSPLH
>TRBJ1-3|TRBV19
ASSLIDGNTAYTIY
>TRBJ1-5|TRBV7-2
ASSLVLQPQH
>TRBJ2-6|TRBV28
ASSPGRGNVLT
>TRBJ2-2|TRBV5-1
ASSPVGPGGRTGELF
>TRBJ2-7|TRBV4-2
ASSQDAGPSPYEQY